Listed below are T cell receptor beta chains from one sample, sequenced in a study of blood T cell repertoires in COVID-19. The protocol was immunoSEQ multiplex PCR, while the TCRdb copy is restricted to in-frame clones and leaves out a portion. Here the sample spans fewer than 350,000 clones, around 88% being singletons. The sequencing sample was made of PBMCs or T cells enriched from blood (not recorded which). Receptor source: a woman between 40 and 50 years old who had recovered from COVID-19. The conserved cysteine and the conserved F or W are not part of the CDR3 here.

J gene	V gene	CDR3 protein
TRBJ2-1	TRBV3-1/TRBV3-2	ASSQDRAKRGNEQF
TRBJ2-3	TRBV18	ASSPRLAGEDTQY
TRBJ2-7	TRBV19	ASSTRTGPFWEQY
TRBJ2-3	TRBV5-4	ASSVGGYTDTQY
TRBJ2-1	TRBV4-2	ASSQVSLSSGSLHEQF
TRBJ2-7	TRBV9	ASSPGASYEQY
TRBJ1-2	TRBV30	AWSYRGQGYT
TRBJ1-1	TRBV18	ASSPGVDEAF
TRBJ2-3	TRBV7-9	ASSRNIGTSGRAGDTQY
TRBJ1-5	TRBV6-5	ASSLVRGGNQPQH
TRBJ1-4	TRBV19	ASRDRVPEKLF
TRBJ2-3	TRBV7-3	ASSHPQTDTQY
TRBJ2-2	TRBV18	ASSHSGTGNTGELF
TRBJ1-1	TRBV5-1	ASTSFPTGGPMNTEAF
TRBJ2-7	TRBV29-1	SVVGGALQY
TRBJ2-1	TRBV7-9	ASSLRGISYNEQF
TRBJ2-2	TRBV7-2	ASSAQGAQATGELF
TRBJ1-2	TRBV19	ASSPAGGPVRGYT
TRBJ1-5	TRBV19	ASRRIERGNSNQPQH
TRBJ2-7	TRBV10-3	AISESLGRGRSYEQY
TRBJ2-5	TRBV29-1	SVGHVQGETQY
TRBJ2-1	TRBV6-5	ASLAPGNNEQF
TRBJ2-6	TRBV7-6	ASSLTISGANVLT
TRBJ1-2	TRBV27	ASSRQGAMTNYGYT
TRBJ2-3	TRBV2	ASSEGLAGVSDTQY
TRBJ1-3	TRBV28	ASSFQTGNTIY
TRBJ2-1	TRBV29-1	SVGGLAQNNEQF
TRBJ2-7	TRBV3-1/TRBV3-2	ASGDRGPYEQY
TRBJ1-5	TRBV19	ASSPGGGSQPQH
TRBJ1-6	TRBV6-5	ASTRGLRSPLH
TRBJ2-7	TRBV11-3	ASSTRTGASYEQY
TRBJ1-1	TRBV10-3	AISESYQGSTEAF
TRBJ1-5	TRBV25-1	ASSPSTGNQPQH
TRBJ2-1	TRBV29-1	SVEGGSSYNEQF
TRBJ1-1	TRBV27	ASSSPGGMNTEAF